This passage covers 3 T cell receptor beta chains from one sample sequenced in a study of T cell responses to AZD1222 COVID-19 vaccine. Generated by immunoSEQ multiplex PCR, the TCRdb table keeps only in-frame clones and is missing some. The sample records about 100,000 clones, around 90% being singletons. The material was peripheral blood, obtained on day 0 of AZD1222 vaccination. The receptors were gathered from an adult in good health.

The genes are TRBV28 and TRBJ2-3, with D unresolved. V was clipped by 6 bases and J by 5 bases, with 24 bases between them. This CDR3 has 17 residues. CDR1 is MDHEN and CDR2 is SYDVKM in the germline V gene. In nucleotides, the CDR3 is TGTGCCAGCAGCGACCTGGTGGTGCGGAGTTTTAGAGATACGCAGTATTTT. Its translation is CASSDLVVRSFRDTQYF.

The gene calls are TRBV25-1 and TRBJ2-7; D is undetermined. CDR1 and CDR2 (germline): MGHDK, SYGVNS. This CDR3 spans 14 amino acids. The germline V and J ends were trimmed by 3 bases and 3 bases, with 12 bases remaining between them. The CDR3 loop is CASSDRWPYYEQYF. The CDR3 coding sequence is TGTGCCAGCAGTGATAGGTGGCCTTACTACGAGCAGTACTTC.

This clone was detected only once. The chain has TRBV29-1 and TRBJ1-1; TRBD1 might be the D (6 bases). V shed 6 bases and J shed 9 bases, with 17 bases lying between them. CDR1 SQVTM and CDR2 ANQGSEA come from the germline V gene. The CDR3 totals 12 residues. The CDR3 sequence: CSVPRGSGKAFF. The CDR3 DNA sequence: TGCAGCGTGCCCAGGGGTTCTGGGAAAGCTTTCTTT.